What follows are 21 T cell receptor beta chains derived from one specimen sequenced in a study of shared clonotypes between healthy human individuals. Generated by immunoSEQ multiplex PCR, the TCRdb table keeps only in-frame clones and is missing some. The sample has approximately 1.9 million clones, about 94% seen once. As defined, naive CD8 cells were CD45RO-negative and positively selected for CCR7, with terminally differentiated effector memory CD45RA+ cells excluded. Sequenced input: naive CD8+ T cells from PBMCs. The receptors shown here come from a man younger than 35 in good health. Some clones in this sample may be carry-over from other donors' samples.

This chain joins TRBV2 and TRBJ1-1; D not resolved. CDR1 is SNHLY and CDR2 is FYNNEI in the germline V gene. This CDR3 contains 12 residues. Trimming removed 4 bases at V and 4 bases at J, with 7 bases between. In DNA form, the CDR3 reads TGTGCCAGCAGTGCAGGTAGCACTGAAGCTTTCTTT. The encoded protein is CASSAGSTEAFF.

This clone showed up just once. The V and J genes are TRBV10-1 and TRBJ1-4; possibly TRBD1 for D (6 bases). This CDR3 has 16 amino acids. Germline V CDR1 and CDR2: WNHNN, SYGVQD (reference sequence). V was clipped by 7 bases and J by 5 bases, with 20 bases between them. The CDR3: CASKVQGQAKNEKLFF. The CDR3 region has the DNA TGCGCCAGCAAGGTGCAGGGGCAAGCTAAGAATGAAAAACTGTTTTTT.

In DNA, the CDR3 is TGTGCCAGCAGTTTATCGTTGGGCAGAGAGCAGTTCTTC. Amino acids: CASSLSLGREQFF. The V and J genes are TRBV27 and TRBJ2-1; D remains ambiguous. There are 13 residues in the CDR3. Germline assignment: CDR1 MNHEY and CDR2 SMNVEV (reference sequence). Trimming cost V 0 bases and J 10 bases, with 10 bases left between them.

The rearrangement joins TRBV29-1 to TRBJ2-7; 7 bases are shared with TRBD2. This CDR3 contains 13 residues. CDR1 and CDR2 from the germline V gene are SQVTM and ANQGSEA. The trim removed 6 bases at V and 2 bases at J, leaving 7 bases unmatched. The CDR3 protein is CSVGLPPTYEQYF. The DNA for the CDR3 is TGCAGCGTGGGACTACCACCTACCTACGAGCAGTACTTC.

A remark on this clone: The same CDR3 is also encoded by other DNA sequences in this sample. The rearrangement joins TRBV9 to TRBJ2-2, with D perhaps matching TRBD2 (5 bases). CDR3 length equals 16 residues. From germline, CDR1 is SGDLS and CDR2 YYNGEE. Between the trimmed V and J ends, which lost 0 bases and 2 bases, there was a span of 11 bases. CDR3 sequence: CASSVVAGSNTGELFF. CDR3 DNA: TGTGCCAGCAGCGTAGTGGCGGGCTCTAACACCGGGGAGCTGTTTTTT.

The V gene is TRBV28, the J gene TRBJ1-2; D unresolved. Trimming pared 7 bases from V and 4 bases from J, leaving 10 bases between. CDR3 size: 12 residues. The germline gives CDR1 MDHEN, CDR2 SYDVKM. The DNA of the CDR3 is TGTGCCAGCACCTTAGGACCCTATGGCTACACCTTC. It codes for CASTLGPYGYTF.

The rearrangement links TRBV28 to TRBJ2-3; 8 positions agree with TRBD1. With 4 bases clipped from V and 4 bases from J, the junction kept 13 bases outside the gene matches. There are 17 residues in the CDR3. Germline V gives CDR1 MDHEN, CDR2 SYDVKM. The CDR3: CASSSYPRQGSPDTQYF. The CDR3 DNA sequence: TGTGCCAGCAGTTCGTATCCTCGACAGGGGAGCCCAGATACGCAGTATTTT. The full variable domain, in which reference TRBV28 and TRBJ2-3 provide the parts outside the CDR3, is DVKVTQSSRYLVKRTGEKVFLECVQDMDHENMFWYRQDPGLGLRLIYFSYDVKMKEKGDIPEGYSVSREKKERFSLILESASTNQTSMYLCASSSYPRQGSPDTQYFGPGTRLTVL.

The sample holds one count of this clone. The chain has TRBV6-5 and TRBJ2-1; the D gene could be TRBD1 or TRBD2 (5 bases each). Between the trimmed V and J ends, which lost 6 bases and 3 bases, there was a span of 12 bases. The CDR3 runs to 14 residues. Germline V gene data show CDR1 as MNHEY and CDR2 as SVGAGI. The CDR3 DNA reads as TGTGCCAGCAGGGGGCGCGGGCGCTACAATGAGCAGTTCTTC. It encodes CASRGRGRYNEQFF.

The rearrangement links TRBV11-2 to TRBJ1-1; D might be TRBD1 (6 bases). Trimming removed 5 bases at V and 1 base at J, with 8 bases between. Germline V CDR1 and CDR2: SGHAT, FQNNGV. The CDR3 runs to 13 residues. CDR3 in amino acids: CASSQQGNTEAFF. CDR3 DNA sequence: TGTGCCAGCAGCCAACAGGGGAACACTGAAGCTTTCTTT.

The J gene is TRBJ1-2, the V gene TRBV5-4, with D maybe TRBD1 (6 bases). With 7 bases removed from V and 6 bases from J, the gap between germline ends came to 25 bases. Germline-derived CDR1 and CDR2 are SGHNT and YYREEE (reference sequence). The CDR3 is 16 amino acids. Here the CDR3 reads CASSAAARGATHGYTF. The CDR3 bases are TGTGCCAGCTCAGCAGCCGCCCGGGGGGCGACGCATGGCTACACCTTC.

The V and J genes are TRBV7-9 and TRBJ1-6; weak D call: TRBD1 (5 bases). This CDR3 region has 12 residues. V lost 2 bases and J lost 10, with 6 bases in between. From germline, CDR1 is SEHNR and CDR2 FQNEAQ (reference sequence). CDR3 sequence reads: CASSLWDSPLHF. DNA for the CDR3: TGTGCCAGCAGCTTATGGGACTCACCCCTCCACTTT.

The chain employs TRBV30 and TRBJ1-2; D is unresolved. The CDR3 length is 14 residues. Germline values: CDR1 GTSNPN, CDR2 SVGIG (reference sequence). V lost 3 bases to trimming and J lost 1 base, with 12 bases between them. The CDR3 reads CAWRVSVYNYGYTF. CDR3 sequence (DNA): TGTGCCTGGAGGGTTTCAGTGTATAACTATGGCTACACCTTC.

There are a few counts of this clone. The rearrangement joins TRBV29-1 to TRBJ1-1; D may be TRBD1 (5 bases). Trimming left V 4 bases short and J 4 bases short, with 13 bases between. The CDR3 contains 13 residues. Germline CDR1 and CDR2: SQVTM and ANQGSEA. The CDR3 protein is CSVGGGWSTEAFF. The CDR3 DNA follows: TGCAGCGTTGGTGGGGGTTGGAGCACTGAAGCTTTCTTT.

A word on this clone: The identical CDR3 is also encoded by other nucleotide sequences in the sample. V usage is TRBV7-9 and J usage is TRBJ2-2; the D is unclear. V gave up 0 bases and J gave up 8 bases, with 4 bases separating them. From germline, CDR1 is SEHNR and CDR2 FQNEAQ (reference sequence). The CDR3 has 12 amino acids. For the CDR3, the DNA is TGTGCCAGCAGCTTAGCCGGGGGGGAGCTGTTTTTT. Residues: CASSLAGGELFF. The full variable domain, rest sourced from reference TRBV7-9 and TRBJ2-2, is DTGVSQNPRHKITKRGQNVTFRCDPISEHNRLYWYRQTLGQGPEFLTYFQNEAQLEKSRLLSDRFSAERPKGSFSTLEIQRTEQGDSAMYLCASSLAGGELFFGEGSRLTVL.

The chain joins TRBV5-4 to TRBJ2-1; 12 bases match TRBD2. Germline V gives CDR1 SGHNT, CDR2 YYREEE (reference sequence). The CDR3 consists of 16 residues. V lost 4 bases, J lost 2 bases, and 4 bases stayed unmatched. The CDR3 here is CASSQGLAGPYNEQFF. The CDR3 DNA reads TGTGCCAGCAGCCAAGGACTAGCGGGGCCCTACAATGAGCAGTTCTTC. Full variable domain (rest looked up from reference TRBV5-4 and TRBJ2-1): ETGVTQSPTHLIKTRGQQVTLRCSSQSGHNTVSWYQQALGQGPQFIFQYYREEENGRGNFPPRFSGLQFPNYSSELNVNALELDDSALYLCASSQGLAGPYNEQFFGPGTRLTVL.

The chain uses TRBV6-1 and TRBJ1-3; D uncertain. The germline V gene has CDR1 MNHNS and CDR2 SASEGT. The CDR3 spans 15 residues. With 2 bases removed from V and 0 bases from J, the gap between germline ends came to 8 bases. CDR3 coding DNA: TGTGCCAGCAGTGAAATTATCCGCTCTGGAAACACCATATATTTT. Translated: CASSEIIRSGNTIYF.

The chain couples TRBV5-1 to TRBJ2-7; 8 nucleotides agree with TRBD1. Germline lookup yields CDR1 SGHRS and CDR2 YFSETQ. Losses at the gene ends were 0 bases for V and 7 bases for J; bases not matched to a gene: 9. This CDR3 comprises 15 residues. The CDR3 coding sequence is TGCGCCAGCAGCTTGGGGCCAGGGGGCGCGGGGGAGCAGTACTTC. The encoded protein is CASSLGPGGAGEQYF. The whole variable domain, remainder taken from reference TRBV5-1 and TRBJ2-7, is KAGVTQTPRYLIKTRGQQVTLSCSPISGHRSVSWYQQTPGQGLQFLFEYFSETQRNKGNFPGRFSGRQFSNSRSEMNVSTLELGDSALYLCASSLGPGGAGEQYFGPGTRLTVT.

The chain recombines TRBV27 with TRBJ2-1; 8 positions match TRBD2. CDR1 is MNHEY and CDR2 is SMNVEV in the germline V gene (reference sequence). The junction had 11 bases not matched to a gene; V was cut back by 3 bases and J by 7 bases. The CDR3 loop spans 16 amino acids. CDR3 sequence: CASSLATSASGNEQFF. The CDR3 DNA sequence: TGTGCCAGCAGTTTGGCGACTAGCGCCAGCGGAAATGAGCAGTTCTTC.

A word on this clone: This CDR3 is also generated by other DNA sequences in the sample. The rearrangement uses TRBV29-1 and TRBJ2-7, with TRBD1 matching over 9 bases. Unmatched junction bases numbered 2, after V lost 6 bases and J lost 2 bases. CDR3 length: 12 amino acids. In germline, CDR1 is SQVTM, CDR2 ANQGSEA. CDR3 nucleotide sequence: TGCAGCGTGGGACAGGGCACCTACGAGCAGTACTTC. It translates to CSVGQGTYEQYF.

The chain employs TRBV9 and TRBJ2-7, with a possible D match to TRBD1 (6 bases). Germline V gene sequence: CDR1 SGDLS, CDR2 YYNGEE. The V gene lost 2 bases and the J gene lost 5 bases, with 14 bases spanning the gap. The CDR3 extends over 14 amino acids. The CDR3 is CASSVSGQTHEQYF. The CDR3 DNA is TGTGCCAGCAGCGTCTCCGGACAGACCCACGAGCAGTACTTC.

The V gene is TRBV5-1, the J gene TRBJ2-2; D is ambiguous. This CDR3 has 14 amino acids. The V and J ends lost 4 bases and 1 base respectively, with 8 bases between them. Per the germline V gene, CDR1 is SGHRS and CDR2 is YFSETQ. The CDR3 DNA reads as TGCGCCAGCAGCCTAAAGCAGAACACCGGGGAGCTGTTTTTT. Its protein is CASSLKQNTGELFF.